The rows below give T cell receptor beta chains drawn from one sample of a study of blood T cell repertoires in COVID-19. Some clones are missing from TCRdb's copy, which holds only in-frame ones; the method was immunoSEQ multiplex PCR. The table lists 250,000 to 300,000 clones, approximately 85% of them singletons. The sequencing sample was made of PBMCs or T cells enriched from blood (not recorded which). The receptor set was obtained from a woman aged 45 to 65 who had recovered from COVID-19. The CDR3 runs from the conserved cysteine through the conserved F or W. The D gene is left open where the match is weak. Size is stated for part of the rows, as once, few or many counts, or as a class when the clone is expanded.

>once|TRBV19|TRBJ1-4|-|15
CASSMAGGLGEKLFF
TGTGCCAGTAGTATGGCCGGGGGGCTTGGGGAAAAACTGTTTTTT
>-|TRBV9|TRBJ2-2|TRBD2|16
CASTWVAGGTTGELFF
TGTGCCAGCACCTGGGTAGCGGGAGGGACCACCGGGGAGCTGTTTTTT
>-|TRBV24-1|TRBJ2-2|TRBD1|17
CATSDSPGQGNTGELFF
TGTGCCACCAGTGATTCCCCGGGACAGGGGAACACCGGGGAGCTGTTTTTT
>-|TRBV5-1|TRBJ2-7|TRBD2|15
CASSSTGLNSYEQYF
TGCGCCAGCAGCTCAACGGGACTAAACTCCTACGAGCAGTACTTC
>once|TRBV15|TRBJ2-7|-|12
CATSTLSGEQYF
TGTGCCACCAGCACACTCTCGGGCGAGCAGTACTTC
>-|TRBV11-2|TRBJ2-5|-|16
CASSLVSQGSQETQYF
TGTGCCAGCAGCTTAGTCAGTCAGGGAAGCCAGGAGACCCAGTACTTC
>-|TRBV11-2|TRBJ2-6|TRBD1|12
CASSHDRVVPTF
TGTGCCAGCAGCCATGACAGGGTCGTCCCGACTTTC
>-|TRBV5-1|TRBJ1-1|-|15
CASSSMGAVNTEAFF
TGCGCCAGCAGCTCAATGGGGGCAGTGAACACTGAAGCTTTCTTT
>-|TRBV19|TRBJ2-5|TRBD1|16
CASSTWTGGTQETQYF
TGTGCCAGTAGTACTTGGACAGGGGGCACCCAAGAGACCCAGTACTTC
>once|TRBV2|TRBJ1-6|TRBD1|14
CASSSDRGNSPLHF
TGTGCCAGCAGTTCGGACAGGGGCAATTCACCCCTCCACTTT
>-|TRBV10-3|TRBJ1-5|TRBD1|15
CAIRRDRSANQPQHF
TGTGCCATCAGACGGGACAGGAGCGCGAATCAGCCCCAGCATTTT
>-|TRBV15|TRBJ1-5|-|16
CATSKKGPRGNQPQHF
TGTGCCACCAGCAAAAAGGGGCCTCGGGGCAATCAGCCCCAGCATTTT
>many|TRBV29-1|TRBJ1-2|TRBD1|13
CSVNDRGQEGYTF
TGCAGCGTTAATGACAGGGGGCAGGAGGGCTACACCTTC
>-|TRBV9|TRBJ2-7|-|14
CASSSGGGGFEQYF
TGTGCCAGCAGCTCCGGGGGTGGGGGATTCGAGCAGTACTTC
>-|TRBV7-6|TRBJ1-1|-|15
CASSPGRTMNTEAFF
TGTGCCAGCAGCCCCGGACGGACAATGAACACTGAAGCTTTCTTT